This T cell receptor (beta chain) appears in the sequencing data of a study of blood T cell repertoires in COVID-19. Across the study: The analysed material was cDNA or gDNA that came from T cells, B-cell-depleted T cells, or PBMCs.

Data came from immunoSEQ multiplex PCR; TCRdb stores just in-frame clones and leaves some out. This table holds 250,000 to 300,000 clones, 75% to 90% found once. The germline gives CDR1 LNHDA, CDR2 SQIVND (reference sequence). The CDR3 is 15 amino acids. Trimming pared 6 bases from V and 1 base from J, leaving 13 bases between. Sample: peripheral blood. The chain employs TRBV19 and TRBJ1-5; no definite D call. The clonotype was recovered from a woman aged 35 to 49 who had recovered from COVID-19. In DNA, the CDR3 is TGTGCCAGTAGCGGATTCGGAGGAAGCAATCAGCCCCAGCATTTT. Translated, it gives CASSGFGGSNQPQHF.